Each of the 30 T cell receptor beta chains below was sequenced from the same sample in a study of chemoradiotherapy in HPV16-positive cancers. Assay: immunoSEQ multiplex PCR; the TCRdb copy retains only in-frame clones and omits some. Here the sample spans around 5,000 clones, 90% being singletons. Material: tumor tissue, obtained from a patient who underwent chemoradiotherapy. The receptors were gathered from a human donor with HPV-associated anogenital cancer.

The rearrangement joins TRBV2 to TRBJ1-4, with 7 bases identical to TRBD1. The germline V gene has CDR1 SNHLY and CDR2 FYNNEI. CDR3 length: 17 amino acids. The ends lost 4 bases at V and 5 bases at J; junction bases unmatched: 13. CDR3 in amino acids: CASSGSPGGTRNEKLFF. The DNA of the CDR3 is TGTGCCAGCAGTGGTTCCCCAGGGGGAACGAGGAATGAAAAACTGTTTTTT.

CDR3 region: CASSTGTGVEQYV. For the CDR3, the DNA is TGTGCCAGCTCAACCGGGACAGGGGTCGAGCAGTACGTC. The V and J genes are TRBV18 and TRBJ2-7; the match to TRBD1 covers 10 bases. The CDR3 contains 13 residues. Unmatched junction bases numbered 4, after V lost 5 bases and J lost 6 bases. The germline CDR1 and CDR2 sequences are KGHSH and LQKENI.

The chain combines TRBV6-1 with TRBJ1-2; 7 nucleotides align to TRBD1. J gave up 4 bases and V 5 bases, and 4 bases lay outside the gene matches. This CDR3 comprises 13 residues. Germline values: CDR1 MNHNS, CDR2 SASEGT. The CDR3 spells CASSPTGFYGYTF. As DNA, the CDR3 is TGTGCCAGCAGTCCGACAGGGTTCTATGGCTACACCTTC.

Notes on this clone: At one boundary the junction diverges from the germline segment, which might be a read error. The chain is built from TRBV19 and TRBJ2-4; TRBD1 matches 12 bases. Germline assignment: CDR1 LNHDA and CDR2 SQIVND (reference sequence). The CDR3 has 12 residues. CDR3: CASSRDRGLYRF. CDR3 DNA: TGTGCCAGTAGCCGGGACAGGGGGCTCTATAGGTTC.

This chain connects TRBV4-2 to TRBJ1-2; tentatively, D is TRBD1 (5 bases). The germline V gene encodes CDR1 LGHNA and CDR2 YNFKEQ. Trimming removed 4 bases at V and 1 base at J, with 19 bases between. The CDR3 is 17 residues long. The CDR3 DNA reads as TGTGCCAGCAGCCGCCAGGACGGAAGGGGATATAACTATGGCTACACCTTC. Protein product: CASSRQDGRGYNYGYTF.

The chain joins TRBV13 to TRBJ1-2, with a tentative D call TRBD1 (5 bases). Germline CDR1 is PRHDT and CDR2 is FYEKMQ (reference sequence). This CDR3 contains 16 residues. Trimming cost V 5 bases and J 1 base, with 17 bases left between them. CDR3 in DNA: TGTGCCAGCAGCCAGAAGCAGGGATATCTTAACTATGGCTACACCTTC. Translated: CASSQKQGYLNYGYTF.

This clone was recorded only once. The sample contains more than one DNA sequence encoding this CDR3. The genes are TRBV28 and TRBJ1-6, with 9 bases fitting TRBD1. The CDR3 totals 17 residues. Germline values: CDR1 MDHEN, CDR2 SYDVKM. V was pared by 2 bases and J by 3 bases, with 5 bases of the junction left unmatched. The CDR3 coding sequence is TGTGCCAGCAGTTTAGTGGACAGGGGATTCTATAATTCACCCCTCCACTTT. Protein product: CASSLVDRGFYNSPLHF.

This chain uses TRBV28 with TRBJ1-2; 8 nucleotides line up with TRBD1. Germline CDR1 reads MDHEN; CDR2 reads SYDVKM. The CDR3 is 14 amino acids. The junction had 3 bases not matched to a gene; V was cut back by 4 bases and J by 2 bases. CDR3 nucleotide sequence: TGTGCCAGCAGTTCTTGGACAGGGAACTATGGCTACACCTTC. It specifies CASSSWTGNYGYTF.

The chain joins TRBV30 to TRBJ2-3; 11 positions match TRBD2. CDR1 is GTSNPN, CDR2 SVGIG, per germline (reference sequence). The length of the CDR3 is 17 residues. Trimming cost V 0 bases and J 0 bases; bases outside gene matches: 5. The CDR3 is CAWSVGTSGASTDTQYF. The CDR3 region has the DNA TGTGCCTGGAGTGTAGGGACTAGCGGAGCTAGCACAGATACGCAGTATTTT.

This clone was counted a few times. The chain combines TRBV7-9 with TRBJ1-5, with D unresolved. Deletions cut 0 bases from V and 7 bases from J, with 7 bases between. Germline CDR1 SEHNR, CDR2 FQNEAQ (reference sequence). The CDR3 extends over 13 amino acids. CDR3 bases: TGTGCCAGCAGCTTAGCCAGTAACCAGCCCCAGCATTTT. Protein: CASSLASNQPQHF.

This sequence joins TRBV29-1 and TRBJ1-3, with D possibly being TRBD1 (6 bases). Germline V gene sequence: CDR1 SQVTM, CDR2 ANQGSEA. This CDR3 spans 14 amino acids. V shed 7 bases and J shed 0 bases, with 13 bases lying between them. The CDR3 DNA reads as TGCAGCGCTATTACAGGGCGCTCTGGAAACACCATATATTTT. It codes for CSAITGRSGNTIYF.

The table lists this clone with a count of one. The chain combines TRBV7-2 with TRBJ1-3; no definite D call. Germline CDR1 SGHTA, CDR2 FQGNSA. There are 14 residues in the CDR3. V lost 6 bases and J 0 bases, leaving 9 bases between the germline ends. In DNA form, the CDR3 reads TGTGCCAGCAGGCACCCGTCCTCTGGAAACACCATATATTTT. Translation: CASRHPSSGNTIYF.

The rearrangement uses TRBV21-1 and TRBJ2-7; the table's D call, TRBD1, was not checked against the DNA. TRBV21-1 is a known pseudogene. The CDR3 consists of 16 residues. The CDR3 is CASSKGFGQATYEQYF. The CDR3 coding sequence is TGTGCCAGCAGCAAAGGGTTTGGACAGGCCACCTACGAGCAGTACTTC.

The V and J genes are TRBV11-2 and TRBJ2-1; D may match TRBD1 or TRBD2 (5 bases each). Germline V gives CDR1 SGHAT, CDR2 FQNNGV. This CDR3 is built from 13 residues. V lost 6 bases, J lost 5 bases, and 11 bases lay in between. The chain's CDR3 is CASSFGTNNEQFF. Written as DNA, the CDR3 is TGTGCCAGCAGTTTCGGGACCAACAATGAGCAGTTCTTC.

The V and J genes are TRBV19 and TRBJ1-2; 7 bases are a match to TRBD1. Looked up from germline, CDR1 is LNHDA and CDR2 is SQIVND (reference sequence). This CDR3 comprises 20 residues. J gave up 2 bases and V 5 bases, and 23 bases lay outside the gene matches. The CDR3 here is CASSPIVYIPGQRFNYGYTF. CDR3 nucleotide sequence: TGTGCCAGTAGTCCCATAGTCTACATCCCGGGACAGAGATTCAACTATGGCTACACCTTC.

V gene TRBV29-1 combines with J gene TRBJ1-3; unclear D gene. The CDR3 spans 11 residues. Trimming shortened V by 3 bases and J by 4 bases, and 4 bases separated the two germline ends. Germline V gene lookup returns CDR1 SQVTM and CDR2 ANQGSEA. Here the CDR3 reads CSVEGGNTIYF. CDR3 in DNA: TGCAGCGTTGAGGGAGGAAACACCATATATTTT.

This sequence joins TRBV6-5 and TRBJ1-4, with unresolved D. Trimming left V 1 base short and J 5 bases short, with 5 bases between. CDR3 size: 13 residues. Germline-derived CDR1 and CDR2 are MNHEY and SVGAGI. CDR3 coding DNA: TGTGCCAGCAGTTACTTGGGAAATGAAAAACTGTTTTTT. As protein: CASSYLGNEKLFF.

The chain joins TRBV15 to TRBJ1-2; D is perhaps TRBD1 (5 bases). Germline lookup yields CDR1 LNHNV and CDR2 YYDKDF (reference sequence). The V end was cut by 0 bases, the J end by 7 bases, with 12 bases between. The CDR3 consists of 14 residues. CDR3 sequence reads: CATSRDLQGGGYTF. CDR3 in DNA: TGTGCCACCAGCAGAGATCTCCAGGGTGGTGGCTACACCTTC.

The chain couples TRBV15 to TRBJ2-3; TRBD1 agrees at 8 bases. J gave up 3 bases and V 5 bases, and 7 bases lay outside the gene matches. Per the germline V gene, CDR1 is LNHNV and CDR2 is YYDKDF (reference sequence). The length of the CDR3 is 15 residues. CDR3 bases: TGTGCCACCAGCGACGGACAGGGCACGACAGATACGCAGTATTTT. Its translation: CATSDGQGTTDTQYF.

This clone was seen once. J is TRBJ2-5 and V is TRBV14, with D possibly matching TRBD2 (5 bases). V lost 1 base to trimming and J lost 2 bases, with 11 bases between them. Germline V gene sequence: CDR1 SGHDN, CDR2 FVKESK. The CDR3 sequence is 15 residues long. For the CDR3, the DNA is TGTGCCAGCAGCCAAGTTCGCGGGTATCAAGAGACCCAGTACTTC. This sequence encodes CASSQVRGYQETQYF.

Written as DNA, the CDR3 is TGTGCCAGCAGTTCCGGGACTATCCAAGAGACCCAGTACTTC. It translates to CASSSGTIQETQYF. The chain couples TRBV28 to TRBJ2-5; 7 nucleotides align to TRBD2. The CDR3 loop spans 14 amino acids. V shed 4 bases, J shed 1 base, and the junction held 3 bases outside the gene matches. Germline lookup yields CDR1 MDHEN and CDR2 SYDVKM.

The rearrangement links TRBV6-5 to TRBJ1-1; a possible D gene is TRBD1 (6 bases). The length of the CDR3 is 12 residues. The V end was cut by 5 bases, the J end by 12 bases, with 16 bases between. The germline V gene encodes CDR1 MNHEY and CDR2 SVGAGI. CDR3 in amino acids: CASSAQKTGTFF. The DNA for the CDR3 is TGTGCCAGCAGTGCCCAAAAAACAGGGACTTTCTTT.

This rearrangement joins TRBV5-1 to TRBJ2-1; 8 nucleotides line up with TRBD2. The CDR3 runs to 15 residues. Germline V CDR1 and CDR2: SGHRS, YFSETQ. Trimming cost V 0 bases and J 3 bases; bases outside gene matches: 2. The CDR3 DNA reads as TGCGCCAGCAGCTTGGACGCGGGAGGCTACAATGAGCAGTTCTTC. Amino acid sequence: CASSLDAGGYNEQFF.

The rearrangement links TRBV18 to TRBJ2-1; the D gene is possibly TRBD2 (6 bases). Germline V CDR1 and CDR2: KGHSH, LQKENI. This CDR3 is built from 14 residues. V was shortened by 3 bases and J by 7 bases, with 13 bases between the two germline ends. The CDR3 coding sequence is TGTGCCAGCTCACCGGTCGGGAGTTCGAATGAGCAGTTCTTC. It codes for CASSPVGSSNEQFF.

This clone appeared a single time. The chain carries TRBV7-9 and TRBJ2-7; possibly TRBD1 or TRBD2 for D (5 bases each). This CDR3 is 17 amino acids long. Trimming left V 6 bases short and J 2 bases short, with 23 bases between. In germline, CDR1 is SEHNR, CDR2 FQNEAQ (reference sequence). CDR3: CASRFEDRGGPTYEQYV. Here the CDR3 DNA reads TGTGCCAGCAGATTTGAGGACCGTGGGGGACCAACCTACGAGCAGTACGTC.

The V and J genes are TRBV19 and TRBJ2-7; D is ambiguous. Germline V gene sequence: CDR1 LNHDA, CDR2 SQIVND (reference sequence). The CDR3 has 14 amino acids. The V and J ends lost 3 bases and 3 bases respectively, with 12 bases between them. CDR3 sequence reads: CASSMGSSGYEQYF. CDR3 coding DNA: TGTGCCAGTAGTATGGGCAGTTCGGGCTACGAGCAGTACTTC.

The J gene is TRBJ2-7, the V gene TRBV5-6; 8 positions match TRBD1. CDR3 length equals 13 residues. With 4 bases clipped from V and 7 bases from J, the junction kept 7 bases outside the gene matches. Per the germline V gene, CDR1 is SGHDT and CDR2 is YYEEEE. This CDR3 reads CASSPQGAWEQYV. In DNA, the CDR3 is TGTGCCAGCAGCCCGCAGGGGGCGTGGGAGCAGTACGTC.

As regards this clone: Germline is not matched at one junction end, which may reflect a read error. This chain links TRBV11-2 with TRBJ2-3; the match to TRBD2 covers 9 bases. The CDR3 sequence is 16 residues long. Germline V lookup: CDR1 SGHAT, CDR2 FQNNGV. The CDR3 region is CASSLARGTSKDTQYF. In nucleotides, the CDR3 is TGTGCCAGCAGCTTAGCGCGGGGGACTAGCAAAGATACGCAGTATTTT.

The chain has TRBV30 and TRBJ1-2; 8 bases align to TRBD1. This CDR3 has 14 residues. CDR1 is GTSNPN and CDR2 is SVGIG in the germline V gene (reference sequence). V shed 1 base and J 4 bases; nucleotides not matched to a gene: 5. The CDR3 spells CAWSGGQGAYGYTF. CDR3 bases: TGTGCCTGGAGTGGAGGACAGGGCGCCTATGGCTACACCTTC. The full variable domain, completed using reference TRBV30 and TRBJ1-2, is SQTIHQWPATLVQPVGSPLSLECTVEGTSNPNLYWYRQAAGRGLQLLFYSVGIGQISSEVPQNLSASRPQDRQFILSSKKLLLSDSGFYLCAWSGGQGAYGYTFGSGTRLTVV.

The V call is TRBV15, the J call TRBJ2-3, with 9 bases matching TRBD2. This CDR3 region has 17 residues. Trimming removed 0 bases from V and 5 bases from J; junction bases left unmatched: 9. The V gene's germline CDR1 is LNHNV and CDR2 YYDKDF (reference sequence). CDR3 amino acids: CATSRDAAAGGVDTQYF. Written as DNA, the CDR3 is TGTGCCACCAGCAGAGATGCGGCAGCGGGAGGTGTAGATACGCAGTATTTT.